The 6 T cell receptor beta chains below were found in one sample sequenced in a study of blood T cells in healthy people across ages. With a J-beta primer mix and a sample-barcoded 5' primer, a second PCR ran about 7 to 11 cycles. TCRdb reprocessed the 5' RACE reads with MiXCR, giving one entry per CDR3 protein. The profile covers 730,000 or so distinct CDR3 sequences, with 35% to 50% appearing a single time and 25% to 35% taken by the ten largest. Sample: blood. Receptors originate from a man aged 80 or over in good health.

This rearrangement joins TRBV14 to TRBJ2-1, with 7 nucleotides matching TRBD1. The CDR3 consists of 16 residues. The germline gives CDR1 SGHDN, CDR2 FVKESK. The V gene end was trimmed by 2 bases and the J gene end by 4 bases; junction bases not matched to a gene: 8. The CDR3 here is CASSQFGTVTYNEQFF. DNA for the CDR3: TGTGCCAGCAGCCAATTTGGGACAGTTACGTACAATGAGCAGTTCTTC.

In DNA, the CDR3 is TGTGCCAGCAGCAAGGGGGACAGTACCATTGAAAAACTGTTTTTT. Its translation: CASSKGDSTIEKLFF. The chain uses TRBV7-9 and TRBJ1-4; TRBD1 aligns across 7 bases. Per germline, CDR1 SEHNR and CDR2 FQNEAQ (reference sequence). Trimming at V came to 5 bases and at J to 7 bases, leaving 10 bases not matched to a gene. There are 15 residues in the CDR3.

The genes are TRBV20-1 and TRBJ1-4, with 10 nucleotides matching TRBD1. The germline V gene has CDR1 DFQATT and CDR2 SNEGSKA (reference sequence). CDR3 length equals 18 residues. Trimming cost V 1 base and J 0 bases; bases outside gene matches: 8. The CDR3 is CSARGTGGGSATNEKLFF. The CDR3 DNA follows: TGCAGTGCTAGAGGGACAGGGGGAGGGTCTGCAACTAATGAAAAACTGTTTTTT.

The J gene is TRBJ1-2, the V gene TRBV4-3, with D perhaps matching TRBD1 (6 bases). CDR3 length: 15 residues. The germline V gene has CDR1 LGHNA and CDR2 YSLEER. V lost 5 bases, J lost 7 bases, and 20 bases lay in between. CDR3 amino acids: CASSETSGGTLGYTF. The CDR3 DNA reads TGCGCCAGCAGCGAAACCTCGGGGGGCACTCTTGGCTACACCTTC.

This chain joins TRBV6-6 and TRBJ2-7, with D tentatively TRBD1 or TRBD2 (5 bases each). This CDR3 is 15 amino acids long. Germline values: CDR1 MNHNY, CDR2 SVGAGI (reference sequence). V gave up 2 bases and J gave up 1 base, with 12 bases separating them. The CDR3 nucleotides read TGTGCCAGCAGTTACGGGGGTCGCTCGTCCTACGAGCAGTACTTC. It yields the protein CASSYGGRSSYEQYF.

This rearrangement joins TRBV6-2 or TRBV6-3 to TRBJ2-7; D is unclear. The CDR3 totals 13 residues. The germline V and J ends were trimmed by 3 bases and 2 bases, with 8 bases remaining between them. Germline CDR1 reads MNHEY; CDR2 reads SVGEGT. The CDR3 here is CASSYAVPYEQYF. The CDR3 nucleotides read TGTGCCAGCAGTTATGCCGTTCCCTACGAGCAGTACTTC.